The entry that follows covers one T cell receptor beta chain sequence. Its antigen remains unidentified. The data are from a study of T cell responses to AZD1222 COVID-19 vaccine. Whole-study results and caveats: There were vaccine-associated CD4 TCRs across spike, dominant at 160-218 and 743-854. Nearly half of spike-specific TCRs reportedly go after variant regions that carry no mutations. White British ancestry dominated among donors, who included more females, and clonal diversity was possibly underestimated.

Produced via immunoSEQ multiplex PCR; TCRdb's table is partial and in-frame only. The data contain 45,000 to 55,000 clones, approximately 79% of them singletons. The CDR3 consists of 14 residues. Germline V CDR1 and CDR2: SGHRS, YFSETQ. The germline V and J ends were trimmed by 4 bases and 8 bases, with 15 bases remaining between them. The chain combines TRBV5-1 with TRBJ1-4, with D possibly matching TRBD1 (5 bases). This sample comprised peripheral blood, obtained on day 0 of AZD1222 vaccination. The TCR comes from an adult in good health. CDR3 loop: CASSPGRSREKLFF. CDR3 sequence (DNA): TGCGCCAGCAGCCCGGGACGCAGTAGAGAAAAACTGTTTTTT.